The rows below give T cell receptor beta chains drawn from one sample of a study of cytomegalovirus exposure and HLA in healthy donors. Profiling relied on immunoSEQ multiplex PCR, and the TCRdb table lists in-frame clones only, not all of them. The sample holds about 120,000 clones; 60% to 85% are singletons and the top ten take approximately 5%. The sequenced sample was PBMCs. These receptors were obtained from a man between 45 and 60 years old in good health and CMV-seropositive. Both conserved end residues are part of each CDR3. The order of the fields is CDR3 protein, CDR3 DNA, J gene, V gene, clone size, CDR3 length, D gene. A D gene is named only where the DNA matches it firmly. Part of the rows lack a size; the others show once, few, many or a class for expanded clones.

CDR3aa: CASSEMGGGARYEQFF; CDR3nt: TGTGCCAGCAGTGAAATGGGTGGGGGGGCCCGGTATGAGCAGTTCTTC; j_gene: TRBJ2-1; v_gene: TRBV6-1; abundance: NA; len: 16; d_gene: NA
CDR3aa: CASRTASDNNEQFF; CDR3nt: TGCGCCAGCAGGACGGCTAGCGATAACAATGAGCAGTTCTTC; j_gene: TRBJ2-1; v_gene: TRBV5-1; abundance: NA; len: 14; d_gene: NA
CDR3aa: CASTQASGRVGQETQYF; CDR3nt: TGTGCCAGCACCCAGGCCTCTGGGCGGGTAGGTCAAGAGACCCAGTACTTC; j_gene: TRBJ2-5; v_gene: TRBV7-2; abundance: NA; len: 17; d_gene: NA
CDR3aa: CASTPMDTNSGNTIYF; CDR3nt: TGTGCCAGCACCCCTATGGACACTAACTCTGGAAACACCATATATTTT; j_gene: TRBJ1-3; v_gene: TRBV21-1; abundance: once; len: 16; d_gene: NA
CDR3aa: CASSLEQSPGYGYTF; CDR3nt: TGTGCCAGCAGCTTAGAACAGTCGCCCGGCTATGGCTACACCTTC; j_gene: TRBJ1-2; v_gene: TRBV7-6; abundance: NA; len: 15; d_gene: NA
CDR3aa: CASSYSQGINNSPLHF; CDR3nt: TGTGCCAGCAGTTACTCTCAGGGGATAAATAATTCACCCCTCCACTTT; j_gene: TRBJ1-6; v_gene: TRBV6-5; abundance: NA; len: 16; d_gene: NA
CDR3aa: CASSQGLAATGEQFF; CDR3nt: TGTGCCAGCAGCCAGGGACTAGCGGCTACTGGGGAGCAGTTCTTC; j_gene: TRBJ2-1; v_gene: TRBV7-9; abundance: NA; len: 15; d_gene: TRBD2
CDR3aa: CASSLASGLQLFF; CDR3nt: TGTGCCAGCAGCCTCGCGTCTGGACTTCAGCTGTTTTTT; j_gene: TRBJ1-4; v_gene: TRBV7-2; abundance: NA; len: 13; d_gene: NA
CDR3aa: CASSARDRDPDTQYF; CDR3nt: TGTGCCAGCAGTGCCCGGGACAGGGATCCAGATACGCAGTATTTT; j_gene: TRBJ2-3; v_gene: TRBV25-1; abundance: NA; len: 15; d_gene: TRBD1
CDR3aa: CASWGGALVGYTF; CDR3nt: TGTGCCAGTTGGGGCGGGGCCCTCGTCGGCTACACCTTC; j_gene: TRBJ1-2; v_gene: TRBV19; abundance: NA; len: 13; d_gene: NA
CDR3aa: CASSWVGASDTQYF; CDR3nt: TGTGCCAGCTCATGGGTAGGGGCGAGCGATACGCAGTATTTT; j_gene: TRBJ2-3; v_gene: TRBV18; abundance: NA; len: 14; d_gene: NA
CDR3aa: CASSSGGPLRGYGYTF; CDR3nt: TGTGCCAGCAGTTCAGGCGGGCCTCTCAGAGGCTATGGCTACACCTTC; j_gene: TRBJ1-2; v_gene: TRBV6-5; abundance: NA; len: 16; d_gene: NA
CDR3aa: CASCRGKYEKLFF; CDR3nt: TGTGCCAGCTGCAGGGGGAAATATGAAAAACTGTTTTTT; j_gene: TRBJ1-4; v_gene: TRBV6-1; abundance: NA; len: 13; d_gene: TRBD1
CDR3aa: CASGPQVGNEKLFF; CDR3nt: TGTGCCAGCGGACCACAGGTTGGGAATGAAAAACTGTTTTTT; j_gene: TRBJ1-4; v_gene: TRBV2; abundance: once; len: 14; d_gene: NA
CDR3aa: CASSPGGNRELFF; CDR3nt: TGTGCCAGCAGCCCGGGGGGGAACAGGGAGCTGTTTTTT; j_gene: TRBJ2-2; v_gene: TRBV7-8; abundance: few; len: 13; d_gene: TRBD2
CDR3aa: CASSTGVVNYGYTF; CDR3nt: TGTGCCAGCAGTACGGGGGTTGTTAACTATGGCTACACCTTC; j_gene: TRBJ1-2; v_gene: TRBV2; abundance: NA; len: 14; d_gene: NA
CDR3aa: CASSLVGRWGQLGGGYTF; CDR3nt: TGTGCCAGCAGCTTGGTTGGCCGCTGGGGACAGCTAGGGGGTGGCTACACCTTC; j_gene: TRBJ1-2; v_gene: TRBV5-6; abundance: NA; len: 18; d_gene: TRBD1
CDR3aa: CASSVLPDRNNEQFF; CDR3nt: TGTGCCAGCAGCGTCCTCCCGGACAGGAACAATGAGCAGTTCTTC; j_gene: TRBJ2-1; v_gene: TRBV9; abundance: NA; len: 15; d_gene: TRBD1
CDR3aa: CSVGDRGIYEQYF; CDR3nt: TGCAGCGTTGGGGACAGGGGTATCTACGAGCAGTACTTC; j_gene: TRBJ2-7; v_gene: TRBV29-1; abundance: NA; len: 13; d_gene: TRBD1
CDR3aa: CAWSPPRPAGETQYF; CDR3nt: TGTGCCTGGAGTCCCCCTCGTCCCGCCGGGGAGACCCAGTACTTC; j_gene: TRBJ2-5; v_gene: TRBV30; abundance: NA; len: 15; d_gene: NA
CDR3aa: CASSLGGGTNYGYTF; CDR3nt: TGCGCCAGCAGCTTGGGTGGAGGGACTAACTATGGCTACACCTTC; j_gene: TRBJ1-2; v_gene: TRBV5-1; abundance: NA; len: 15; d_gene: NA
CDR3aa: CASAPGASRTDTQYF; CDR3nt: TGTGCTAGTGCCCCAGGGGCGTCGAGGACAGATACGCAGTATTTT; j_gene: TRBJ2-3; v_gene: TRBV12-5; abundance: NA; len: 15; d_gene: NA
CDR3aa: CASSQPSDSYGYTF; CDR3nt: TGCGCCAGCAGCCAGCCCTCGGACAGCTATGGCTACACCTTC; j_gene: TRBJ1-2; v_gene: TRBV4-1; abundance: NA; len: 14; d_gene: NA